Listed here is a single TCR beta chain. This clonotype was detected only a few times. The target of this receptor is not known. The sample holds no much larger clone one base away, and base qualities are not on file. Interpreted using the paper, the treatment or condition label stands for: live attenuated yellow fever vaccine strain. Two biological replicates of bulk PBMCs were collected at each blood-draw timepoint. PBMCs were isolated from peripheral blood using a standard Ficoll-Paque protocol. TriZol was used to extract RNA from bulk PBMCs, CD4 and CD8 fractions, and dextramer-positive and dextramer-negative fractions. This sample was taken from a study of T cells after yellow fever vaccination (dated by TCRdb to about 2019). Concerning the study at large: The SMART-Seq v4 Ultra Low Input RNA kit was used to prepare libraries from fractions with low cell numbers. Blood samples were taken at several timepoints before and after primary and secondary immunization, and bulk PBMC replicates and cell subsets were isolated. Two healthy male donors, one aged 18 to 29 and one aged 30 to 40 years, were included in the cohort. To follow T-cell clones before and after primary and booster YFV17D yellow fever vaccination, bulk TCR alpha and beta repertoires were sequenced over time. Beyond this particular receptor, the publication reports: A small share of clonotypes occurred in both CD4 and CD8 compartments, likely arising from convergent recombination. Most clones expanded after primary vaccination (around 96% of CD4 and around 89% of CD8) were re-detected after the booster, suggesting that broad memory maintenance occurred. Because only a couple of donors were included in the study, the extent to which the findings can be generalized is limited. The secondary T-cell response was found to be weaker but faster than the primary response, with a peak reached on day 5 rather than on day 15. Because abundant contaminating clonotypes from the bulk population could be contained in FACS-sorted repertoires, computational filtering was required.

Synthesis of TCR cDNA relied on 5'RACE template switching, a step that introduced a universal primer site along with unique molecular identifiers. Priming for cDNA synthesis came from both the TCR alpha and TCR beta constant segments. Two PCR steps were used to amplify libraries, with sample barcodes and sequencing adapters being added in the second step. Sequencing of libraries was done on Illumina HiSeq 2500 (2x100 bp) or NovaSeq (2x150 bp). The study's processing was this. Demultiplexing of reads and collapsing into UMI consensus sequences were performed with MIGEC, and V(D)J alignment was carried out with MiXCR. Vaccine-responding clonotypes were identified with edgeR using replicate PBMC samples, with FDR below 0.01 and a log2 fold change above 5 up to day 15 being required. Each bulk clonotype was labeled CD4 or CD8 based on which sequenced repertoire, CD4 or CD8, contained the clonotype at higher abundance. The public reads were run again by TCRdb, first through fastp at Q25 and then through MiXCR, and only productive beta chains were kept. All rows with the same CDR3 protein become a single entry with the most common DNA and genes. The V and J calls, along with clone size, are taken from TCRdb and not from the paper's own processing. For this sample there are hundreds of thousands of distinct CDR3 sequences; about 12% appear just once. The leading ten clones occupy 14% to 15% of the sample.

Spanning cysteine to phenylalanine, the CDR3 consists of 17 amino acids. The DNA shown is the 51-base CDR3, in frame from base 1. The CDR1 and CDR2 encoded by the germline V gene are KGHDR and SFDVKD. Relative to germline, V is missing 3 bases and J is missing 7 bases, with 14 bases of the junction outside any gene match. The specimen was PBMCs, collected on the day of the yellow fever booster vaccination. The receptor was derived from a man between 25 and 39 years old who received the YFV17D yellow fever vaccine. The chain couples TRBV24-1 to TRBJ2-3; TRBD2 matches 8 bases in the middle. This receptor has the CDR3 CATSDPAGTSSPHTQYF. Here is the DNA: TGTGCCACCAGTGATCCAGCCGGGACTAGTTCCCCACATACGCAGTATTTT.